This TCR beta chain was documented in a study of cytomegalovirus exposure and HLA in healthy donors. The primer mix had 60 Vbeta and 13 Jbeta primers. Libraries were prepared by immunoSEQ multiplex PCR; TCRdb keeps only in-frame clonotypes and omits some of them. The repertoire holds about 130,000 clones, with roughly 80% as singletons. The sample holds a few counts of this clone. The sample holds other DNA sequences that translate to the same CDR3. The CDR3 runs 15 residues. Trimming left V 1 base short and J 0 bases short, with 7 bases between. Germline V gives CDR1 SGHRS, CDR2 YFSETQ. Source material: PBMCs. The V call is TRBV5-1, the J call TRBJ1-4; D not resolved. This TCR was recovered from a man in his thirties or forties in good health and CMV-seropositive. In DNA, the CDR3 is TGCGCCAGCAGCTTGAGCGAGACAACTAATGAAAAACTGTTTTTT. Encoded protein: CASSLSETTNEKLFF.